This entry describes one TCR beta chain. It has no known antigen specificity. Per-nucleotide qualities are absent, and no much larger clonotype sits a single base away. The CDR3 spans 13 residues, from the cysteine through the phenylalanine. Only the CDR3 DNA stays, 39 bases, in frame from base 1. V is cut back by 3 bases and J by 7 bases, with 5 bases in the junction unmatched. In the germline V gene (reference sequence), CDR1 corresponds to DFQATT and CDR2 to SNEGSKA. This specimen's treatment or condition label, interpreted: allogeneic hematopoietic cell transplantation with graft depleted of TCRalphabeta T cells and CD19 B cells. The transplant recipients were children given TCRalphabeta/CD19-depleted allogeneic hematopoietic cell grafts. To prepare the library, PCR was applied. TCRdb records Illumina HiSeq 2500 as the sequencer. TCR libraries were prepared with molecular barcoding, using unique molecular identifiers to normalize TCRbeta repertoire quantification. TCRdb applied fastp at Q25 and MiXCR to the public reads, then kept only in-frame beta chains. Every entry covers one CDR3 protein and lists the most common genes and DNA from its rows. This sample gives just over 950,000 distinct CDR3 sequences in total; around 30% of them show up just once. The top ten clones comprise more than 25% of the sample.

The source of the sample is a study of T-cell reconstitution after alpha-beta-depleted transplantation in children listed by TCRdb under 2016. Turning to the overall study: Using TCR repertoire profiling, the study quantitatively followed how T-cell immune reconstitution unfolded in children after TCRalphabeta/CD19-depleted allogeneic hematopoietic cell transplantation.

The full study reports these points: In some patients, the high TCRbeta diversity seen at day 60 was put down to recipient T cells and intrathymic progenitors that had survived conditioning. The frequencies of hyperexpanded clones fell over the following months, and after one year, T-cell counts and TCRbeta diversity were mostly attributed to newly produced T cells. Apparently early alphabetaT-cell count recovery about two months after transplant reportedly relied on only several hundred rapidly expanded clones derived from non-depleted graft cells.

The sequence joins TRBV20-1 to TRBJ1-2; 10 central bases correspond to TRBD1. The material sequenced was PBMCs, mostly from graft donor cells, taken 360 days after TCRalphabeta/CD19-depleted stem cell transplant. The clonotype was recovered from a boy in the first two years of life who had a stem cell transplant for SCID, so the T cells may come from the graft donor. The DNA reads TGCAGTGCTAGGGCGGGACAGGGGTTTGGCTACACCTTC. Translation gives CSARAGQGFGYTF.